This TCR beta chain was recovered during a study of technical replicates of blood from a few donors. Assay: immunoSEQ multiplex PCR; the TCRdb copy retains only in-frame clones and omits some. This sample yields some 75,000 clones, of which 96% are seen a single time; just over 0.3% belongs to the top ten. Trimming at V came to 2 bases and at J to 3 bases, leaving 7 bases not matched to a gene. Germline CDR1 reads LGHNA; CDR2 reads YSLEER. CDR3 length: 15 residues. The receptor comes from a human donor in good health. Sequencing was carried out using T cells isolated from PBMCs. J is TRBJ2-7 and V is TRBV4-3; 7 bases fit TRBD1. The DNA for the CDR3 is TGCGCCAGCAGCCAATACCCGACAGGGAGCTACGAGCAGTACTTC. Its protein is CASSQYPTGSYEQYF.